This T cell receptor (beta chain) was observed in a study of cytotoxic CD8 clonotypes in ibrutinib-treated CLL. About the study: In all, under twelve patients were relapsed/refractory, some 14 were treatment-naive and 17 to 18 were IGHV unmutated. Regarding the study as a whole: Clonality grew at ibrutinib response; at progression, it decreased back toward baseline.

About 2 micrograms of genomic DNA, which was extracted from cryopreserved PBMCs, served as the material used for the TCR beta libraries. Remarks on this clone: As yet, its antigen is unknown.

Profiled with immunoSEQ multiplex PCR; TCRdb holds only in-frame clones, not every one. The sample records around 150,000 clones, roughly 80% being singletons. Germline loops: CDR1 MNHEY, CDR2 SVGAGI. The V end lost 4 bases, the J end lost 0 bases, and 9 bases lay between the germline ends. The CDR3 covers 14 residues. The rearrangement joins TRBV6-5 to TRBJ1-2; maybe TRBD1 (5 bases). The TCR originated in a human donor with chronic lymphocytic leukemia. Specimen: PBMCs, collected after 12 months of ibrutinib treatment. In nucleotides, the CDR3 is TGTGCCAGCAGTTCCCCGACAGCTAACTATGGCTACACCTTC. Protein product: CASSSPTANYGYTF.